This TCR beta chain was identified in a study of cytomegalovirus exposure and HLA in healthy donors. CDR1 and CDR2 from the germline V gene are SGHRS and YFSETQ. The CDR3 is 18 amino acids. V lost 3 bases to trimming and J lost 3 bases; unmatched junction nucleotides: 14. PCR used 60 Vbeta primers and 13 Jbeta primers. TCRdb's copy holds only in-frame clones and misses some; the assay was immunoSEQ multiplex PCR. The table records approximately 180,000 clones, about 86% of them present only once. This TCR came from a woman aged 25 to 39 in good health and CMV-seronegative. This chain connects TRBV5-1 to TRBJ2-1; 8 bases fit TRBD2. Input material: PBMCs. The CDR3, as DNA: TGCGCCAGCAGCTCAACACCGGGGGGGCCTACCGGCTACAATGAGCAGTTCTTC. It yields the protein CASSSTPGGPTGYNEQFF.